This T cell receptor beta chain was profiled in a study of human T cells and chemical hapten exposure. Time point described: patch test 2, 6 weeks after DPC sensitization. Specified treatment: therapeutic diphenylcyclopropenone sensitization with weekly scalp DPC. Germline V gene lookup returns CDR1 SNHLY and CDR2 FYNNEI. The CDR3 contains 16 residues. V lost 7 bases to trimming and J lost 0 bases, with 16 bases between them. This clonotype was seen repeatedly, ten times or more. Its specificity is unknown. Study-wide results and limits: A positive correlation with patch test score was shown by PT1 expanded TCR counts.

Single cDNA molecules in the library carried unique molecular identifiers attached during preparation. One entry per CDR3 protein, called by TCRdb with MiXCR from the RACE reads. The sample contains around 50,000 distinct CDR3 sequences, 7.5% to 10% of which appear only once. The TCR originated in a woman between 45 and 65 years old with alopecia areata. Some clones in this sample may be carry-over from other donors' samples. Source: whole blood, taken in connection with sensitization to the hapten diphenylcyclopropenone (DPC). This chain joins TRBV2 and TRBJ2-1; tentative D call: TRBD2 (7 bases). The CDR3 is CASNPRGPSSYNEQFF. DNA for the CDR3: TGTGCCAGCAACCCGCGGGGGCCGAGCTCCTACAATGAGCAGTTCTTC.